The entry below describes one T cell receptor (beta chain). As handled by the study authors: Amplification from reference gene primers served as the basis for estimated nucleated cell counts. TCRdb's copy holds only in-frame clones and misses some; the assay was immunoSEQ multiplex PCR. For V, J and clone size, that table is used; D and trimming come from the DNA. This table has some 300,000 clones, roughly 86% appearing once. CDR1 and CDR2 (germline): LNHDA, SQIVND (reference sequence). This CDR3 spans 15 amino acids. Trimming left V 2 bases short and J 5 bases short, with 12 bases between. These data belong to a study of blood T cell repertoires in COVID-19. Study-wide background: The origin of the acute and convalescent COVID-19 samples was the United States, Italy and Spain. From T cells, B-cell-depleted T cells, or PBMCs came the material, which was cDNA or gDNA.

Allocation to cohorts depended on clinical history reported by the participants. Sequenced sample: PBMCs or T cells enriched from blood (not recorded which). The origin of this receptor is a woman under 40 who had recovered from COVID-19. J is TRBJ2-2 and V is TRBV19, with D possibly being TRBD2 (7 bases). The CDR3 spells CASSINRGATGELFF. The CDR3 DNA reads TGTGCCAGTAGTATAAATCGGGGGGCAACCGGGGAGCTGTTTTTT.